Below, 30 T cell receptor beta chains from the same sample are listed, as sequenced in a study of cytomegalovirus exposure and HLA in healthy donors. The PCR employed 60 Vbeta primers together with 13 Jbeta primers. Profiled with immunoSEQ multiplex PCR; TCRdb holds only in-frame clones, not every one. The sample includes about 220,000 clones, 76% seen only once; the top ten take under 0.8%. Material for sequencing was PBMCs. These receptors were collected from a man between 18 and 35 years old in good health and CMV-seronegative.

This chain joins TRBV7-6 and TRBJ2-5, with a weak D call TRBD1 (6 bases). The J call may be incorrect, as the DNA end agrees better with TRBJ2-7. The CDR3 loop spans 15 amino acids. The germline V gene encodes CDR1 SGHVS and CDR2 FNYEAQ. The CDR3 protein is CASSFAQGPTYEQYF. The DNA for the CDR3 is TGTGCCAGCAGCTTCGCACAGGGCCCAACCTACGAGCAGTACTTC.

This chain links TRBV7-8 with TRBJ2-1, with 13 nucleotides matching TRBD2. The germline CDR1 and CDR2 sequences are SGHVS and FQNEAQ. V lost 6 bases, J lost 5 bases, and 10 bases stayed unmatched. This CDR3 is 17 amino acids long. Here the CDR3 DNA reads TGTGCCAGCAGTATAGGCACTAGCGGGAGGGGACACAATGAGCAGTTCTTC. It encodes CASSIGTSGRGHNEQFF.

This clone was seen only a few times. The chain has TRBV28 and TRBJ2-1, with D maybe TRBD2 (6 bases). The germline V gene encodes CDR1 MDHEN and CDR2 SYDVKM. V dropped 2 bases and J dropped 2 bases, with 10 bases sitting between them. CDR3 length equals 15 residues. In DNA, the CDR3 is TGTGCCAGCAGTTTAGGAGGGTTCGCCTACAATGAGCAGTTCTTC. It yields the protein CASSLGGFAYNEQFF.

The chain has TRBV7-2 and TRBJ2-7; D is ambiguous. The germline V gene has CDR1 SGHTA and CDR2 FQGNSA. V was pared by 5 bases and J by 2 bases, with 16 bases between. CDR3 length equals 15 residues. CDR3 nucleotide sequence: TGTGCCAGCAGCATGATGGCCACACCCACCTACGAGCAGTACTTC. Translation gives CASSMMATPTYEQYF.

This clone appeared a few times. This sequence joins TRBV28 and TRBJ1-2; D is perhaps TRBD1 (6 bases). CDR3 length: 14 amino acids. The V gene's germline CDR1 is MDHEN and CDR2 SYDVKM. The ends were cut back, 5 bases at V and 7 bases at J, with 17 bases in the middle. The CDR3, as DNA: TGTGCCAGCAGTCCGGTTAACAGGGCGGGTGGCTACACCTTC. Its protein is CASSPVNRAGGYTF.

CDR3 amino acids: CASSEVPLAEKLFF. The CDR3 nucleotides are TGTGCCAGCAGTGAAGTCCCTCTTGCGGAAAAACTGTTTTTT. This chain connects TRBV2 to TRBJ1-4; no firm D call. Trimming removed 1 base from V and 8 bases from J, with 11 bases in between. CDR1 and CDR2 (germline): SNHLY, FYNNEI. The CDR3 totals 14 residues.

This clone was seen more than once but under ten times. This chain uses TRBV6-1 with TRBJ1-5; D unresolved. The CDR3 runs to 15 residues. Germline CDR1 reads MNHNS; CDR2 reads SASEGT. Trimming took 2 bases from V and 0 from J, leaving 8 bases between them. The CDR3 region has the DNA TGTGCCAGCAGTGAACGTCAGAATAGCAATCAGCCCCAGCATTTT. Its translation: CASSERQNSNQPQHF.

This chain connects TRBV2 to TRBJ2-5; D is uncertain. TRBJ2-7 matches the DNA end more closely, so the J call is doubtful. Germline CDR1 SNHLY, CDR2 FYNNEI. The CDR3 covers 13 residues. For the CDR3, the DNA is TGTGCCAGCAGCCCCAACCGAGAGTACGAGCAGTACTTC. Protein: CASSPNREYEQYF.

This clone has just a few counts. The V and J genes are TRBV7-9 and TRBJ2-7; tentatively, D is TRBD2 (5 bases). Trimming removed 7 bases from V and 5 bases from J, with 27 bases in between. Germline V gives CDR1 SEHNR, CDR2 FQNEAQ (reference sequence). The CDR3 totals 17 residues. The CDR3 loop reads CASNPGLGNPTADEQYF. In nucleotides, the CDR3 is TGTGCCAGCAACCCAGGACTCGGTAATCCCACGGCCGACGAGCAGTACTTC.

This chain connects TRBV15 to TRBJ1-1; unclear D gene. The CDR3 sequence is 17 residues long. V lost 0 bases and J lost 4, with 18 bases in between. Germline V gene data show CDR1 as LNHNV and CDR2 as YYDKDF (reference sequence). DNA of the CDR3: TGTGCCACCAGCAGAGATTTTGAGGTCGTTGCGAGCACTGAAGCTTTCTTT. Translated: CATSRDFEVVASTEAFF.

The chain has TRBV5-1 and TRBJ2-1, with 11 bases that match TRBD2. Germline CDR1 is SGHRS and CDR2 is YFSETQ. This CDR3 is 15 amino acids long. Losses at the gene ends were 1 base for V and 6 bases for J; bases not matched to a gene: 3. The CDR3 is CASSLTLAGANEQFF. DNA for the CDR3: TGCGCCAGCAGCTTGACACTAGCGGGGGCCAATGAGCAGTTCTTC.

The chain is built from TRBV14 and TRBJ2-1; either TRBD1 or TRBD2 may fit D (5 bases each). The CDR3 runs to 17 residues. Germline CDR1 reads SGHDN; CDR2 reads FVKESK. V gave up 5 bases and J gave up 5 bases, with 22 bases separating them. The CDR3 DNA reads TGTGCCAGCAGCAAAGGGGAGCTTCACACCGGCAACAATGAGCAGTTCTTC. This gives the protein CASSKGELHTGNNEQFF.

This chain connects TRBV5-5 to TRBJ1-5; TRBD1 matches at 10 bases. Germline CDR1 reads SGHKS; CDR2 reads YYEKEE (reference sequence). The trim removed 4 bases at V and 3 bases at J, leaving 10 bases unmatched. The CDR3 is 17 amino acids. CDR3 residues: CASSPAAGQGNNQPQHF. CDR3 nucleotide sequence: TGTGCCAGCAGCCCAGCCGCGGGACAGGGGAACAATCAGCCCCAGCATTTT. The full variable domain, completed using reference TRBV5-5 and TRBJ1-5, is DAGVTQSPTHLIKTRGQQVTLRCSPISGHKSVSWYQQVLGQGPQFIFQYYEKEERGRGNFPDRFSARQFPNYSSELNVNALLLGDSALYLCASSPAAGQGNNQPQHFGDGTRLSIL.

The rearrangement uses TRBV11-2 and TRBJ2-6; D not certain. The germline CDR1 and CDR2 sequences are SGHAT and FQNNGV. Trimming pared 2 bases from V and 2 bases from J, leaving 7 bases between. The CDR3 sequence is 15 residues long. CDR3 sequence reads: CASSLIAAGANVLTF. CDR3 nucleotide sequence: TGTGCCAGCAGCTTAATCGCAGCTGGGGCCAACGTCCTGACTTTC.

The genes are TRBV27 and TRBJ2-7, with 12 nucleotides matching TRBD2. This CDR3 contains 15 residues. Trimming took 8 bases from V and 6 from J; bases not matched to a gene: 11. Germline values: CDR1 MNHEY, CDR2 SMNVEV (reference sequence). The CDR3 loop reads CASSPGLAGPSEQYF. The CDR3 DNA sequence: TGTGCCAGCTCCCCTGGACTAGCGGGACCCAGCGAGCAGTACTTC.

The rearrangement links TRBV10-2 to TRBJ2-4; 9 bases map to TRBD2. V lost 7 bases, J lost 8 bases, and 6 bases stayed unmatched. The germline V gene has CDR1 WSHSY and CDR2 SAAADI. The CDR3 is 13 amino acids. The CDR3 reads CASTLREGDIQYF. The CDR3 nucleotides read TGCGCCAGCACTTTGCGGGAGGGGGACATTCAGTACTTC.

CDR3 amino acids: CASSFRTGPPPVQYF. The DNA for the CDR3 is TGTGCCAGCAGCTTCCGAACAGGACCCCCGCCGGTGCAGTACTTC. The chain joins TRBV7-9 to TRBJ2-7, with a weak D call TRBD1 (5 bases). The CDR3 is made up of 15 amino acids. Deletions cut 3 bases from V and 9 bases from J, with 21 bases between. CDR1 and CDR2 (germline): SEHNR, FQNEAQ (reference sequence). The full variable domain, in which reference TRBV7-9 and TRBJ2-7 provide the parts outside the CDR3, is DTGVSQNPRHKITKRGQNVTFRCDPISEHNRLYWYRQTLGQGPEFLTYFQNEAQLEKSRLLSDRFSAERPKGSFSTLEIQRTEQGDSAMYLCASSFRTGPPPVQYFGPGTRLTVT.

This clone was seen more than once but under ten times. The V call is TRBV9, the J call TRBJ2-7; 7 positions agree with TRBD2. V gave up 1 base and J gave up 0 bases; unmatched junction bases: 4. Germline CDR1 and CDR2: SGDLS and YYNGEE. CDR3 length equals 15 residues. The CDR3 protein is CASSVSPSGSYEQYF. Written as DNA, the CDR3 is TGTGCCAGCAGCGTAAGCCCTAGCGGCTCCTACGAGCAGTACTTC.

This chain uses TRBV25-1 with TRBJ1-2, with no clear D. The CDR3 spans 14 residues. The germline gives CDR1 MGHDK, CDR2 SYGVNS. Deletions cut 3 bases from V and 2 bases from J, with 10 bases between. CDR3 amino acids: CASSDRNANYGYTF. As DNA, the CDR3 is TGTGCCAGCAGTGACAGGAACGCCAACTATGGCTACACCTTC.

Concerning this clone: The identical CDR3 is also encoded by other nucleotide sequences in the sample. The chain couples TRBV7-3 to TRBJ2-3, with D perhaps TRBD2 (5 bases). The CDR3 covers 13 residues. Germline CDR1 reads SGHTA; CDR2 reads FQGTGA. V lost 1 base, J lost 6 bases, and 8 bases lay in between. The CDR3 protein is CASSLRGADTQYF. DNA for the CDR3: TGTGCCAGCAGCTTAAGGGGAGCCGATACGCAGTATTTT.

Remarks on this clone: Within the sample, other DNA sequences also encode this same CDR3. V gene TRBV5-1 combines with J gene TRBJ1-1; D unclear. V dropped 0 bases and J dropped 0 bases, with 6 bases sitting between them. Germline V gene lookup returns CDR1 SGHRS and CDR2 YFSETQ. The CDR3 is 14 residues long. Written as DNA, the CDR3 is TGCGCCAGCAGCTTGGGAGGGATGAACACTGAAGCTTTCTTT. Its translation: CASSLGGMNTEAFF.

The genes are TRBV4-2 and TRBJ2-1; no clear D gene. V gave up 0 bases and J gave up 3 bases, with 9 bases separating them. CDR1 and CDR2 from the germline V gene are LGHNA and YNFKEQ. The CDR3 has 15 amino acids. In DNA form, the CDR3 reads TGTGCCAGCAGCCAAGATCGTCTAGGCTACAATGAGCAGTTCTTC. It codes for CASSQDRLGYNEQFF.

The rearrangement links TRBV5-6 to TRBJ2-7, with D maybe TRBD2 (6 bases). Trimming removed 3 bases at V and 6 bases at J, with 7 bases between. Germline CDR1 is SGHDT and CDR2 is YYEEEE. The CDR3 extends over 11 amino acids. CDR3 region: CASSWRGEQYF. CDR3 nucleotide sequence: TGTGCCAGCAGCTGGCGGGGCGAGCAGTACTTC.

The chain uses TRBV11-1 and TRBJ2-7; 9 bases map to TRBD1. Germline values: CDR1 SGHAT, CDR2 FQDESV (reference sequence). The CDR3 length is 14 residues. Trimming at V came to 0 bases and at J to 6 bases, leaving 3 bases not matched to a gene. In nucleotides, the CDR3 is TGTGCCAGCAGCTTAGCCGACAGGGGGGGCGAGCAGTACTTC. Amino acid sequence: CASSLADRGGEQYF.

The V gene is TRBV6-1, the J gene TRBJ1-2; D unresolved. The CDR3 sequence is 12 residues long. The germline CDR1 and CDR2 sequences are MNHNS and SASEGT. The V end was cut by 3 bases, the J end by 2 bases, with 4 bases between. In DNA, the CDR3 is TGTGCCAGCAGTGACAGGAACTATGGCTACACCTTC. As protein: CASSDRNYGYTF.

The CDR3 here is CASSLSGTGYNEQFF. In nucleotides, the CDR3 is TGTGCCAGCAGCTTAAGTGGCACAGGGTACAATGAGCAGTTCTTC. J is TRBJ2-1 and V is TRBV7-6; maybe TRBD1 (6 bases). The CDR3 loop spans 15 amino acids. V lost 2 bases and J 4 bases, leaving 12 bases between the germline ends. CDR1 and CDR2 (germline): SGHVS, FNYEAQ.

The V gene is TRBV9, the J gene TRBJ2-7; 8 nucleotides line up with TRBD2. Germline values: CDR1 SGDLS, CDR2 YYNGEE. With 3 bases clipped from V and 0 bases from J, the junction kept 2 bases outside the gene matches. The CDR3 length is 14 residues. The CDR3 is CASSGSGTSYEQYF. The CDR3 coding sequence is TGTGCCAGCAGCGGTAGCGGGACCTCCTACGAGCAGTACTTC.

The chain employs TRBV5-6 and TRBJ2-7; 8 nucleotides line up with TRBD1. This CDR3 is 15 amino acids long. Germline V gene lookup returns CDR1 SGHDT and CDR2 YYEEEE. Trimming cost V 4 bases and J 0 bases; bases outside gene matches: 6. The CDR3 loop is CASSPGQGVSYEQYF. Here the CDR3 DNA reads TGTGCCAGCAGCCCCGGACAGGGCGTCTCCTACGAGCAGTACTTC.

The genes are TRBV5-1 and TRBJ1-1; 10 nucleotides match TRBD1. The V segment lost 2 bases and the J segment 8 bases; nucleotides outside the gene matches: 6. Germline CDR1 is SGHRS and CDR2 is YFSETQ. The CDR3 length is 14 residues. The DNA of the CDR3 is TGCGCCAGCAGCTTTACCGGGACAGGGGACGAAGCTTTCTTT. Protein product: CASSFTGTGDEAFF.

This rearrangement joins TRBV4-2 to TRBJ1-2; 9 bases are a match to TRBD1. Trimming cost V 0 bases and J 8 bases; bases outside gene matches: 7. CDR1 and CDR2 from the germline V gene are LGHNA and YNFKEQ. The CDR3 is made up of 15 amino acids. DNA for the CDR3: TGTGCCAGCAGCCAAGAAAGGACAGGGGCCGGCGGCTACACCTTC. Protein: CASSQERTGAGGYTF.